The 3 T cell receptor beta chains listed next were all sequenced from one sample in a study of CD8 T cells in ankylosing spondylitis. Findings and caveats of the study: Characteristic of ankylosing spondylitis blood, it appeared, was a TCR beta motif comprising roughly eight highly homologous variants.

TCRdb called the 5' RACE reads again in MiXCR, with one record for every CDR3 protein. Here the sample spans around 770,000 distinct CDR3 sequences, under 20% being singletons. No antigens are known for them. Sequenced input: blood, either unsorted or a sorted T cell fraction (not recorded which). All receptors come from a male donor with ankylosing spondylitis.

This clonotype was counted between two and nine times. CDR3 in DNA: TGCGCCAGCAGCCAAGATCAGTGGCAGGGGAATCAGCCCCAGCATTTT. Its protein product is CASSQDQWQGNQPQHF. V gene TRBV4-1 combines with J gene TRBJ1-5; the D gene is possibly TRBD1 (6 bases). In germline, CDR1 is MGHRA, CDR2 YSYEKL. CDR3 size: 16 residues. Trimming shortened V by 0 bases and J by 4 bases, and 13 bases separated the two germline ends.

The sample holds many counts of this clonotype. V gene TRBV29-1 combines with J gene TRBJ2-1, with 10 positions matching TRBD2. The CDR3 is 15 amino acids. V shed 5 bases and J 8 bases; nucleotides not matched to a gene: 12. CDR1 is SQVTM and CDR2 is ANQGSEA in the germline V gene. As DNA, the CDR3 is TGCAGCGTTAAAGGCGGGCTAGCGGGAGTCGATGAGCAGTTCTTC. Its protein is CSVKGGLAGVDEQFF.

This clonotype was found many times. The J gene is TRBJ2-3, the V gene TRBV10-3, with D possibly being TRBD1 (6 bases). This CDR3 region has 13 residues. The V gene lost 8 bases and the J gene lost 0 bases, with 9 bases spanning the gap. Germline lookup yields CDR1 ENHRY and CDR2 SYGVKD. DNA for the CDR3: TGTGCCATCGGGACAACTAGCACAGATACGCAGTATTTT. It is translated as CAIGTTSTDTQYF.